The rows below give T cell receptor beta chains drawn from one sample of a study of neurological immune-mediated disorders. TCRdb re-analysed the 5' RACE reads in MiXCR, keeping a single row per CDR3 protein. The sample lists around 79,000 distinct CDR3 sequences, over 12% seen once, with approximately 7.5% in the top ten. What was sequenced was PBMCs. These receptors were collected from a woman aged 45-65 years in good health. Each CDR3 is given without its conserved first and last residue.

TRBV6-5	13	TRBJ2-3	ASSYSRIGEDTQY
TRBV7-9	14	TRBJ1-2	ASSLEFPREAHGDT
TRBV5-1	14	TRBJ2-3	ASSLVGQGGTDTQY
TRBV7-2	14	TRBJ2-1	ASSLQGGGPGGEQF
TRBV28	11	TRBJ1-6	ASMSQGRSALH
TRBV20-1	12	TRBJ2-2	SATGQLFTGELF
TRBV5-1	13	TRBJ2-2	ASSGGDPNTGELF
TRBV20-1	13	TRBJ2-3	SARGTSGRTDTQY
TRBV11-3	12	TRBJ2-5	ASSLQGPQETQY
TRBV6-5	12	TRBJ2-2	ASSPLSLTGELF
TRBV7-2	12	TRBJ1-5	ASSRTGPSEPQH
TRBV5-1	14	TRBJ2-5	ASSLSRTQDGETQY
TRBV7-9	13	TRBJ2-7	ASSLFGTSGREQY
TRBV7-9	14	TRBJ2-7	ASSLGGAANPYEQY
TRBV30	11	TRBJ2-6	AWTLRGANVLT
TRBV10-3	11	TRBJ2-5	AIRPGVGETQY
TRBV12-3/TRBV12-4	10	TRBJ1-5	ASTFYTQPQH
TRBV12-3/TRBV12-4	14	TRBJ2-3	ASSYGLNRAADTQY
TRBV28	10	TRBJ2-3	ASNGITDTQY
TRBV28	11	TRBJ2-7	ASRKRVPYEQY
TRBV29-1	12	TRBJ2-5	SVAGGGSWETQY
TRBV5-1	10	TRBJ2-7	ASSSGSYEQY
TRBV5-1	13	TRBJ1-6	ASSLDMTYNSPLH
TRBV9	14	TRBJ2-7	ASSVGGGLVRDEQY
TRBV29-1	15	TRBJ2-2	SVGLIAGNPNTGELF
TRBV30	14	TRBJ2-1	AWSVPQGFSYNEQF
TRBV20-1	11	TRBJ1-4	SASQQVNEKLF
TRBV5-1	14	TRBJ2-3	ASSLHSGRGTDTQY
TRBV7-9	14	TRBJ2-7	ASSSGLAGTVDEQY
TRBV12-3/TRBV12-4	12	TRBJ1-2	ASSLTGANYGYT
TRBV5-1	10	TRBJ2-7	ASSYGTYEQY
TRBV20-1	12	TRBJ2-5	SARVGARQETQY
TRBV28	13	TRBJ2-3	ASTLSGRITDTQY
TRBV7-2	12	TRBJ2-1	ASSPPVTHGEQF
TRBV5-5	12	TRBJ1-2	ASSSPRGPGGYT
TRBV3-1	14	TRBJ2-3	ASSQSVADLTDTQY
TRBV7-9	14	TRBJ2-3	ASSLNPGASTDTQY
TRBV24-1	17	TRBJ2-1	ATSDRGGSKREVLNEQF
TRBV5-1	15	TRBJ1-6	ASSLDRPGQGNSPLH
TRBV10-3	11	TRBJ2-7	AIMGGSTYEQY
TRBV9	10	TRBJ2-2	ASSDYTGELF
TRBV12-3/TRBV12-4	13	TRBJ1-2	ASSRPDGGGGGYT
TRBV20-1	9	TRBJ2-3	SATSLDTQY
TRBV27	11	TRBJ1-6	ASSSNTNSPLH
TRBV27	12	TRBJ1-2	ASSATTGGRGYT
TRBV5-6	10	TRBJ2-7	ASSFNRNEQY
TRBV20-1	10	TRBJ1-5	SAKRSNQPQH
TRBV7-6	10	TRBJ1-1	ASSLKNTEAF
TRBV20-1	12	TRBJ2-7	SASTSAGSYEQY
TRBV2	13	TRBJ2-3	ASSDRRGFTDTQY
TRBV27	12	TRBJ2-3	ASSRAGGTDTQY
TRBV9	13	TRBJ2-5	ASSVVGGSGETQY
TRBV4-1	12	TRBJ2-7	ASSQDGNGYEQY
TRBV12-3/TRBV12-4	12	TRBJ2-7	ASSRTTGHYEQY
TRBV7-2	15	TRBJ2-3	ASSSSVGRGVTDTQY